The source of this T cell receptor (beta chain) is a study of follicular helper T cells after annual influenza vaccination. TCRB was sequenced at Survey level resolution. Only in-frame clones appear in the TCRdb table, and some are missing; sequencing was by immunoSEQ multiplex PCR. The table includes 5,500 to 6,000 clones, approximately 81% detected once. V lost 0 bases to trimming and J lost 5 bases, with 17 bases between them. Germline V gives CDR1 SGHRS, CDR2 YFSETQ. This CDR3 has 16 amino acids. The time point denotes: 2015-2016 season, 7 days after influenza vaccination. The clonotype comes from an adult who received the influenza vaccine. This chain uses TRBV5-1 with TRBJ2-5, with D perhaps TRBD1 or TRBD2 (6 bases each). The material sequenced was CXCR5+ CD38- circulating T follicular helper cells from blood, taken 7 days after influenza vaccination. Subset defined: circulating Tfh, non-naive CD4+CXCR5+PD-1+ (ICOS+CD38+ or ICOS-CD38-). In DNA form, the CDR3 reads TGCGCCAGCAGCTTGGCCCTGGGCAGGGGAGGCGAGACCCAGTACTTC. Translation: CASSLALGRGGETQYF.